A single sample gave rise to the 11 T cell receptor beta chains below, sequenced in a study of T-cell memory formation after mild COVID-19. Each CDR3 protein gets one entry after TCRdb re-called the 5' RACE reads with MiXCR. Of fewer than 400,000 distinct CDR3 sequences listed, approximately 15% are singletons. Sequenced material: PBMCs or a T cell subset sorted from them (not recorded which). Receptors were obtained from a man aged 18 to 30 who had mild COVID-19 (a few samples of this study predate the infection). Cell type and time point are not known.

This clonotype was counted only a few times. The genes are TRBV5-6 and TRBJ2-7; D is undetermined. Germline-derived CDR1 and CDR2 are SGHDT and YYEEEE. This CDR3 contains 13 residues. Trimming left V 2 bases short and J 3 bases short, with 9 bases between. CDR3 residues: CASSFLIVYEQYV. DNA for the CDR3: TGTGCCAGCAGCTTTTTGATAGTCTACGAGCAGTACGTC.

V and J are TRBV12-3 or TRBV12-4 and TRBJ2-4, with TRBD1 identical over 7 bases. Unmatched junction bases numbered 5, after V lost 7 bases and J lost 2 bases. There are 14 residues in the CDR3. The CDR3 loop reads CASTLTGSKNIQYF. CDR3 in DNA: TGTGCCAGCACATTGACAGGGTCCAAAAACATTCAGTACTTC.

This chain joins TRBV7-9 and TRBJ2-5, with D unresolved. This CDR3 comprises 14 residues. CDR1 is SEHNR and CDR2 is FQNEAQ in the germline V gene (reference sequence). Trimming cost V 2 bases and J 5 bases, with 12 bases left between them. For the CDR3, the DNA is TGTGCCAGCAGCTTAACCGGAAGCTGGGAGACCCAGTACTTC. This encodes CASSLTGSWETQYF.

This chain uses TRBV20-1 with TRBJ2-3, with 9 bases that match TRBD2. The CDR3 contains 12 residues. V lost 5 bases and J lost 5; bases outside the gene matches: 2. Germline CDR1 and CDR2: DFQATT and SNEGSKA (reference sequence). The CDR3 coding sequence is TGCAGTGCTTTGACTAGCGGAGATACGCAGTATTTT. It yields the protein CSALTSGDTQYF.

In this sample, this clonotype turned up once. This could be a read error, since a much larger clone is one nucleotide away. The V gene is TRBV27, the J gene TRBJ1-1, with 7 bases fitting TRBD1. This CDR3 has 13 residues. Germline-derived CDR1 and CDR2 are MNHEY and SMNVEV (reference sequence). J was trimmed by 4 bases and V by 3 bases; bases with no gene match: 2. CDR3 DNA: TGTGCCAGCAGTTTCCCAGGGGGCACTGAAGCTTTCTTT. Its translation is CASSFPGGTEAFF.

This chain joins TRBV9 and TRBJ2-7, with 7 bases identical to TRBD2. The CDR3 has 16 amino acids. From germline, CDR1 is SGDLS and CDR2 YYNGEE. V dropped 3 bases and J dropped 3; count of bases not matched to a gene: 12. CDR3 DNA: TGTGCCAGCAGCGAGGATTTGGGAGGGGCGATCTACGAGCAGTACGTC. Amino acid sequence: CASSEDLGGAIYEQYV.

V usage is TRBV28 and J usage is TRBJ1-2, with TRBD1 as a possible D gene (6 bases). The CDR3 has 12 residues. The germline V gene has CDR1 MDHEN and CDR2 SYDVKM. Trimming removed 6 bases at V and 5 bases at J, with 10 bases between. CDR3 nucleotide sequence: TGTGCCAGCAGACTCCAGGGGTATGGCTACACCTTC. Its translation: CASRLQGYGYTF.

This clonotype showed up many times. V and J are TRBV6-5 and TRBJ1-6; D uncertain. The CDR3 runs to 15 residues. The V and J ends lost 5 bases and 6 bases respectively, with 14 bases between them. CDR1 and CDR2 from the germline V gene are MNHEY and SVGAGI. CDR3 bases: TGTGCCAGCAGTCTCGGACGGTCGAGTAATTCACCCCTCCACTTT. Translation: CASSLGRSSNSPLHF.

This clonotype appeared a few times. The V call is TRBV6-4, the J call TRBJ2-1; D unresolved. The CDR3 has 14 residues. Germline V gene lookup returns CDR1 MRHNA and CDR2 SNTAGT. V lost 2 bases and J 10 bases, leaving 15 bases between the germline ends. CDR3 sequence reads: CASSDRAEGQEQFF. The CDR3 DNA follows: TGTGCCAGCAGTGACAGGGCCGAAGGCCAAGAGCAGTTCTTC.

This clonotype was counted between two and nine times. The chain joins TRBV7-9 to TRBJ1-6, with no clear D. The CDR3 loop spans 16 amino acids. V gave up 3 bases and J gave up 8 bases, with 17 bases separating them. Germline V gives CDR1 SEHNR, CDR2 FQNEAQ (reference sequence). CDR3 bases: TGTGCCAGCAGCTTTCTGTCAGGAGGTCCTGATTCACCCCTCCACTTT. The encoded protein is CASSFLSGGPDSPLHF.

In DNA form, the CDR3 reads TGTGCCAGCAGTCCAGACTCTACCACGACACCCAGCCACTCCTACGAGCAGTACGTC. Amino acid sequence: CASSPDSTTTPSHSYEQYV. The chain recombines TRBV28 with TRBJ2-7; D not resolved. The ends were cut back, 5 bases at V and 0 bases at J, with 26 bases in the middle. The CDR3 has 19 amino acids. Germline assignment: CDR1 MDHEN and CDR2 SYDVKM.